The 10 T cell receptor beta chains below all came from one sample that was sequenced in a study of T cells in Graves' hyperthyroidism and ophthalmopathy. RNA transcripts provided the source from which TCR beta CDR3 regions were amplified. Researchers ran a first-round RT-PCR on the TCR CDR3 using the HTBI primer set. TCRdb re-called the multiplex PCR reads with MiXCR, one entry per CDR3 protein. The sample comprises 200,000 to 250,000 distinct CDR3 sequences, around 17% of which are singletons, and 44% rests with the top ten. The sequenced material came from blood. These receptors all come from a man aged 40-49 years with Graves' hyperthyroidism.

This clonotype occurred many times. The chain joins TRBV5-1 to TRBJ2-1; 14 nucleotides align to TRBD2. CDR3 length equals 15 residues. Trimming cost V 4 bases and J 10 bases; bases outside gene matches: 7. CDR1 SGHRS and CDR2 YFSETQ come from the germline V gene. The CDR3 coding sequence is TGCGCCAGCAGCGGACCGGGACTAGCGGGGGTAGAGCAGTTCTTC. This translates into CASSGPGLAGVEQFF.

In this sample, this clonotype turned up many times. The chain is built from TRBV10-3 and TRBJ1-2; TRBD1 is a possible D gene (6 bases). With 8 bases removed from V and 8 bases from J, the gap between germline ends came to 21 bases. Germline CDR1 reads ENHRY; CDR2 reads SYGVKD. This CDR3 is 14 amino acids long. CDR3 nucleotide sequence: TGTGCCATCGCAACCGGGACAACGATCCGGGGCTACACCTTC. Translation gives CAIATGTTIRGYTF.

This clonotype was observed many times. The J gene is TRBJ1-1, the V gene TRBV20-1, with 8 bases identical to TRBD1. The germline V gene encodes CDR1 DFQATT and CDR2 SNEGSKA (reference sequence). The CDR3 covers 14 residues. The V gene end was trimmed by 3 bases and the J gene end by 1 base; junction bases not matched to a gene: 4. The CDR3 bases are TGCAGTGCTAGTTCGGGACAGGAGAACACTGAAGCTTTCTTT. This sequence encodes CSASSGQENTEAFF.

This clonotype was seen at least ten times. V and J are TRBV5-1 and TRBJ1-5; D gene ambiguous. The CDR3 has 13 residues. Germline V gives CDR1 SGHRS, CDR2 YFSETQ. The V gene lost 4 bases and the J gene lost 0 bases, with 5 bases spanning the gap. Written as DNA, the CDR3 is TGCGCCAGCAGCGAGGGTAGCAATCAGCCCCAGCATTTT. Its translation is CASSEGSNQPQHF.

This clonotype was observed many times. The CDR3, as DNA: TGTGCCAGCAGTTTGGGGACAGGGGGAGTGTTAGGAAAACTGTTTTTT. The encoded protein is CASSLGTGGVLGKLFF. V and J are TRBV28 and TRBJ1-4; TRBD1 matches 11 bases. The germline V gene has CDR1 MDHEN and CDR2 SYDVKM. V shed 3 bases and J 10 bases; nucleotides not matched to a gene: 10. CDR3 length equals 16 residues.

This clonotype occurred many times. This chain connects TRBV2 to TRBJ1-2; D remains ambiguous. V was shortened by 6 bases and J by 0 bases, with 17 bases between the two germline ends. The CDR3 is 16 amino acids. The germline gives CDR1 SNHLY, CDR2 FYNNEI. The CDR3 region has the DNA TGTGCCAGCAGCGGAAGAGACGGCTACTCTAACTATGGCTACACCTTC. This codes for CASSGRDGYSNYGYTF.

The chain combines TRBV7-8 with TRBJ2-3; D might be TRBD1 or TRBD2, each matching 6 bases. Germline values: CDR1 SGHVS, CDR2 FQNEAQ. Trimming shortened V by 4 bases and J by 4 bases, and 12 bases separated the two germline ends. This CDR3 spans 14 amino acids. DNA for the CDR3: TGTGCCAGCAGCTCGGGGGCGTTCGCAGATACGCAGTATTTT. It codes for CASSSGAFADTQYF.

Concerning this clonotype: A much larger clone is a single base away; this may be a read error. The V call is TRBV5-1, the J call TRBJ2-7; D not certain. The CDR3 contains 14 residues. The germline gives CDR1 SGHRS, CDR2 YFSETQ. This chain's CDR3 is CASSLTRDSYGQYF. As DNA, the CDR3 is TGCGCCAGCAGCTTGACTCGAGACTCCTACGGGCAGTACTTC.

This clonotype was picked up many times. The gene calls are TRBV3-1 and TRBJ2-7; D is uncertain. CDR1 LGHDT and CDR2 YNNKEL come from the germline V gene (reference sequence). The V and J ends lost 3 bases and 0 bases respectively, with 12 bases between them. The CDR3 has 15 residues. CDR3 loop: CASSHYSELSYEQYF. CDR3 in DNA: TGTGCCAGCAGCCATTACAGCGAACTCTCCTACGAGCAGTACTTC.

This clonotype was recorded a few times. In nucleotides, the CDR3 is TGTGCCAGCAGCTTGATAAGGAGCTCTGGAAACACCATATATTTT. Its protein product is CASSLIRSSGNTIYF. V gene TRBV5-6 combines with J gene TRBJ1-3; no definite D call. Trimming removed 1 base from V and 0 bases from J, with 8 bases in between. The CDR3 has 15 amino acids. Germline CDR1 SGHDT, CDR2 YYEEEE.